The 3 T cell receptor beta chains in this list originate from one sample, sequenced in a study of identical twins. TCRdb re-called the 5' RACE reads with MiXCR, one entry per CDR3 protein. The sample lists 500,000 to 650,000 distinct CDR3 sequences; about 22% were seen once. These same records also appear under a second study, on yellow fever vaccine responses in identical twins.

The sequenced sample consisted of CD4+ T cells sorted from blood. The receptors stem from a woman in her late teens or twenties in good health.

The chain's CDR3 is CATSRDLEVKNIQYF. CDR3 coding DNA: TGTGCCACCAGCAGAGACCTAGAGGTCAAAAACATTCAGTACTTC. This sequence joins TRBV15 and TRBJ2-4; unclear D gene. The CDR3 contains 15 residues. Trimming took 0 bases from V and 3 from J, leaving 9 bases between them. Germline values: CDR1 LNHNV, CDR2 YYDKDF (reference sequence).

The chain carries TRBV3-1 and TRBJ2-5; 11 bases fit TRBD2. This CDR3 region has 19 residues. Germline CDR1 and CDR2: LGHDT and YNNKEL (reference sequence). V dropped 1 base and J dropped 2; count of bases not matched to a gene: 12. The CDR3 protein is CASSQGGRTSGRGQETQYF. CDR3 nucleotide sequence: TGTGCCAGCAGCCAAGGGGGCCGTACTAGCGGGAGAGGGCAAGAGACCCAGTACTTC.

This clonotype is a singleton in its sample. The genes are TRBV29-1 and TRBJ2-7; D may match TRBD1 or TRBD2 (5 bases each). Trimming shortened V by 7 bases and J by 0 bases, and 19 bases separated the two germline ends. Per the germline V gene, CDR1 is SQVTM and CDR2 is ANQGSEA. This CDR3 is 15 amino acids long. The CDR3 DNA reads TGCAGCGCCGCCCGAGGGGCTAGCCCCTCCTACGAGCAGTACTTC. This translates into CSAARGASPSYEQYF.